The clone carrying this TCR beta chain was seen only once. Its antigen is currently unknown. Donors comprised healthy HIV-negative adults lacking recent acute infections or vaccinations. A split of CD4+ cells into CD45RA+ naive and CD45RA-negative memory subsets was performed. The assay was immunoSEQ multiplex PCR, and TCRdb's table has in-frame clones only and misses some. The table records about 2.3 million clones, over 85% of them present only once. The sample belongs to a study of shared clonotypes between healthy human individuals. The study, taken as a whole, reports: What rarefaction showed was incomplete sorted-subset sequencing despite large depth. Generation of non-shared clonotypes was less probable than generation of clonotypes shared by all four donors.

The CDR3 length is 16 residues. Trimming at V came to 4 bases and at J to 5 bases, leaving 10 bases not matched to a gene. The germline V gene has CDR1 LNHDA and CDR2 SQIVND (reference sequence). V is TRBV19 and J is TRBJ2-7, with 11 bases that match TRBD2. The sequence came from a man aged 18 to 29 in good health. Some clones in this sample may be carry-over from other donors' samples. The sample consisted of naive CD4+ T cells from PBMCs. Documented subset: CD45RA+ positively selected. This CDR3 reads CASSTSRLAGSDEQYF. The CDR3 nucleotides read TGTGCCAGTAGTACCTCCCGACTAGCGGGAAGCGACGAGCAGTACTTC.